This is a list of T cell receptor beta chains from one sample in a study of vaccination and CD4 T cells after COVID-19. Their antigens are not known. Each CDR3 protein gets one entry after TCRdb re-called the PCR reads with MiXCR. The repertoire consists of about 20,000 distinct CDR3 sequences, with approximately 49% occurring once and the leading ten covering 13%. The sequenced sample was CD4+ T cells from blood, cultured in vitro. The source of these receptors is a human donor who had recovered from COVID-19. Both conserved end residues are part of each CDR3. A D gene is named only where the DNA matches it firmly. Not all rows give a size; the values are once, few, many and, for expanded clones, a class.

d_gene	j_gene	v_gene	abundance	CDR3aa	CDR3nt
TRBD1	TRBJ1-2	TRBV9	.	CASSALGTGPFYGYTF	TGTGCCAGCAGCGCCCTTGGGACAGGGCCTTTCTATGGCTACACCTTC
TRBD1	TRBJ1-6	TRBV20-1	.	CSAPGTGQGVNSYNSPLHF	TGCAGTGCCCCGGGGACGGGACAGGGGGTTAACTCCTATAATTCACCCCTCCACTTT
.	TRBJ2-7	TRBV7-9	.	CASSLFGEQYF	TGTGCCAGCAGCTTATTTGGGGAGCAGTACTTC
TRBD1	TRBJ2-5	TRBV20-1	.	CSARDQADRAQETQYF	TGCAGTGCTAGAGATCAGGCTGACAGGGCCCAAGAGACCCAGTACTTC
.	TRBJ1-1	TRBV11-3	.	CASSLDQGSTEAFF	TGTGCCAGCAGCTTAGATCAGGGAAGCACTGAAGCTTTCTTT
.	TRBJ1-1	TRBV6-1	.	CASSLGLQGNTEAFF	TGTGCCAGCAGTCTTGGACTACAGGGGAACACTGAAGCTTTCTTT
.	TRBJ2-7	TRBV2	.	CASSEEKGSTYEQYF	TGTGCCAGCAGTGAAGAAAAGGGGTCCACCTACGAGCAGTACTTC
.	TRBJ2-5	TRBV10-3	.	CAISLGAQETQYF	TGTGCCATCAGTCTTGGAGCGCAAGAGACCCAGTACTTC
TRBD1	TRBJ1-1	TRBV7-6	few	CASSLDRGNTEAFF	TGTGCCAGCAGCCTAGACAGGGGGAACACTGAAGCTTTCTTT
TRBD1	TRBJ2-7	TRBV7-6	.	CASSNPWGQGAREQYF	TGTGCCAGCAGCAACCCATGGGGACAGGGGGCGAGAGAGCAGTACTTC
.	TRBJ1-1	TRBV19	.	CASSMWGDTEAFF	TGTGCCAGTAGTATGTGGGGCGACACTGAAGCTTTCTTT
TRBD1	TRBJ1-2	TRBV27	once	CASSLLATGGLGYTF	TGTGCCAGCAGTTTACTCGCCACAGGGGGCCTGGGCTACACCTTC
TRBD2	TRBJ2-1	TRBV6-2/TRBV6-3	.	CASSYWTSGGVDEQFF	TGTGCCAGCAGTTACTGGACTAGCGGGGGTGTGGATGAGCAGTTCTTC
.	TRBJ2-7	TRBV6-1	.	CASTKPANEQYF	TGTGCCAGCACCAAACCGGCTAACGAGCAGTACTTC
.	TRBJ2-1	TRBV20-1	.	CSASQPRTTYNEQFF	TGCAGTGCTAGTCAACCCCGAACGACCTACAATGAGCAGTTCTTC